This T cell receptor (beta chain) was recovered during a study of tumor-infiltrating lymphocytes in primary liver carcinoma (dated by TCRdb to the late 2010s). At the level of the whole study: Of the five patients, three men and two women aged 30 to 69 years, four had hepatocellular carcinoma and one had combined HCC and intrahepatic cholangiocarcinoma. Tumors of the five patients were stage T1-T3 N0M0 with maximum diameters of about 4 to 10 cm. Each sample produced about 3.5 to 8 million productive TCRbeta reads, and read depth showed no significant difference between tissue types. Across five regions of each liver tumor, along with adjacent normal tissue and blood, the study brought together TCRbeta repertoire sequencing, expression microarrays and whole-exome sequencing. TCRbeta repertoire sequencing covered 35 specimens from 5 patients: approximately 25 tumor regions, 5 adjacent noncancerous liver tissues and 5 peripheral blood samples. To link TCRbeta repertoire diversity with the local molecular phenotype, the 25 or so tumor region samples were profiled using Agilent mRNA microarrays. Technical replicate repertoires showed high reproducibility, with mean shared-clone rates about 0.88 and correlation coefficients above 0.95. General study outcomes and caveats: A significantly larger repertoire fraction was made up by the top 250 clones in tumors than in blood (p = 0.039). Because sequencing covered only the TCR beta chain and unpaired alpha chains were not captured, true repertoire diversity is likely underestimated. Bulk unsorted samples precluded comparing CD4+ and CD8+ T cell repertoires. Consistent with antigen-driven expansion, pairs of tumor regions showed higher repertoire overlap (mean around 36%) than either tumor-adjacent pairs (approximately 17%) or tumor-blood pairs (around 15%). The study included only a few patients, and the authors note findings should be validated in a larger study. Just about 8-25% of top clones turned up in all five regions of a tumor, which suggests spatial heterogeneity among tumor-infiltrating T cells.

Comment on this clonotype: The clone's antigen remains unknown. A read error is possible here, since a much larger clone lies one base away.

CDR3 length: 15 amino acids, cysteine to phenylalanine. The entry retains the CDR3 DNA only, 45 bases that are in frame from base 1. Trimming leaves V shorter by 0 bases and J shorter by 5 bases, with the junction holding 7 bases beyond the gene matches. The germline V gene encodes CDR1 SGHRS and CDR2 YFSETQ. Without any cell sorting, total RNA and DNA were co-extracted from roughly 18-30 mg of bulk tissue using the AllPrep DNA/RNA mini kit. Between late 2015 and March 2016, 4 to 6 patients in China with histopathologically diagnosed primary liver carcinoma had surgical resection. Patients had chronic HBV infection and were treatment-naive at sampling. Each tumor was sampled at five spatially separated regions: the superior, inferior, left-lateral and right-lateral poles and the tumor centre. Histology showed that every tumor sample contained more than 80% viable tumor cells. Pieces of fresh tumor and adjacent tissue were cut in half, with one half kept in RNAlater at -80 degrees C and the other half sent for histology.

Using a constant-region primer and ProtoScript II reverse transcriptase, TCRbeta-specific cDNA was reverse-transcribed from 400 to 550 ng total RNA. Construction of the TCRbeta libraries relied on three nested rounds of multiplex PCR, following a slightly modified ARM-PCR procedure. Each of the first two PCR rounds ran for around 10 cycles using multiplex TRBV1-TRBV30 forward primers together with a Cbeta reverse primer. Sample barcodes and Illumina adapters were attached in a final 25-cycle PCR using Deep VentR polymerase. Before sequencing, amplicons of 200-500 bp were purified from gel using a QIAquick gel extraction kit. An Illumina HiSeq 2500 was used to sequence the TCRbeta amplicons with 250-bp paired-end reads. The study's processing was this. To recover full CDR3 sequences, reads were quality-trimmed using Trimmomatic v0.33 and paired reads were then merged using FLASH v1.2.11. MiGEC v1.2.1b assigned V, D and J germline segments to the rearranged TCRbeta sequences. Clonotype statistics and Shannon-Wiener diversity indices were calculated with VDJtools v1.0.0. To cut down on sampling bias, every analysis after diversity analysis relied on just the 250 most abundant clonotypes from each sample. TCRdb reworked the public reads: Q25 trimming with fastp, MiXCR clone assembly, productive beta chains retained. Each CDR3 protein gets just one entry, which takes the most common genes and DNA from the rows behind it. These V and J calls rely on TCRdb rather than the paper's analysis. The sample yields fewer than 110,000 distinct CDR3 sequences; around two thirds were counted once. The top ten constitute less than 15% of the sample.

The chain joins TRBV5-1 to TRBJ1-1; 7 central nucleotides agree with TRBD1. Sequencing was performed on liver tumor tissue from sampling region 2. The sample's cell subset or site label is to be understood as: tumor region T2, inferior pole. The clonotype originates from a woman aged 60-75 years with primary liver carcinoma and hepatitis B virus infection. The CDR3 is CASSLEGTVVTEAFF. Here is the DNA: TGCGCCAGCAGCTTGGAAGGGACAGTGGTAACTGAAGCTTTCTTT.